These 29 T cell receptor beta chains were all obtained from the same sample, sequenced in a study of T cell changes during pregnancy in multiple sclerosis. The method was immunoSEQ multiplex PCR; TCRdb's version includes in-frame clones alone and lacks a portion of them. This table holds approximately 88,000 clones, 90% to 95% found once. The sequenced sample was peripheral blood, obtained in the second trimester of pregnancy. These receptors all come from a female donor with multiple sclerosis, enrolled in a pregnancy study.

The CDR3: CASSAGTAYMNTEAFF. CDR3 coding DNA: TGTGCCAGCAGCGCCGGGACAGCTTACATGAACACTGAAGCTTTCTTT. The chain carries TRBV9 and TRBJ1-1; TRBD1 aligns across 7 bases. Per germline, CDR1 SGDLS and CDR2 YYNGEE. This CDR3 is 16 amino acids long. Trimming removed 3 bases from V and 0 bases from J; junction bases left unmatched: 8.

The rearrangement uses TRBV13 and TRBJ1-5, with D possibly being TRBD1 (5 bases). Germline lookup yields CDR1 PRHDT and CDR2 FYEKMQ (reference sequence). The ends were cut back, 6 bases at V and 5 bases at J, with 11 bases in the middle. The CDR3 sequence is 13 residues long. Here the CDR3 reads CASSPGGYQPQHF. CDR3 in DNA: TGTGCCAGCAGTCCGGGGGGGTATCAGCCCCAGCATTTT.

The chain employs TRBV27 and TRBJ2-1; D might be TRBD1 (6 bases). CDR1 is MNHEY, CDR2 SMNVEV, per germline (reference sequence). V lost 8 bases to trimming and J lost 4 bases, with 12 bases between them. The CDR3 runs 13 residues. DNA for the CDR3: TGTGCCAGCGGACAGAGGGGTTACAATGAGCAGTTCTTC. Amino acid sequence: CASGQRGYNEQFF.

This sequence joins TRBV28 and TRBJ2-1; 9 nucleotides align to TRBD2. The CDR3 is 16 residues long. V lost 6 bases and J lost 4; bases outside the gene matches: 10. The germline V gene encodes CDR1 MDHEN and CDR2 SYDVKM. The CDR3 is CASSTGLAEVYNEQFF. CDR3 DNA: TGTGCCAGCAGCACGGGACTAGCAGAAGTTTACAATGAGCAGTTCTTC.

In this sample, this clone turned up once. This chain links TRBV5-1 with TRBJ2-7, with TRBD1 matching over 7 bases. The CDR3 is made up of 14 amino acids. With V trimmed by 3 bases and J by 7 bases, 10 bases remained unmatched. Germline lookup yields CDR1 SGHRS and CDR2 YFSETQ. Written as DNA, the CDR3 is TGCGCCAGCAGCTGGGGACAGCGCCCTTGGGAGCAGTACTTC. It encodes CASSWGQRPWEQYF.

CDR3 in DNA: TGTGCCAGTAGTATTCAAGGCAGCGGGAGTGTCTTCTACGAGCAGTACTTC. Its translation is CASSIQGSGSVFYEQYF. The chain recombines TRBV19 with TRBJ2-7; 8 bases map to TRBD2. V gave up 3 bases and J gave up 3 bases; unmatched junction bases: 13. This CDR3 has 17 residues. Germline CDR1 is LNHDA and CDR2 is SQIVND (reference sequence).

V and J are TRBV5-6 and TRBJ2-5; 11 bases match TRBD2. V shed 1 base, J shed 4 bases, and the junction held 3 bases outside the gene matches. Germline-derived CDR1 and CDR2 are SGHDT and YYEEEE. The CDR3 runs to 15 residues. The DNA for the CDR3 is TGTGCCAGCAGCTTGAGGCTAGCGGGAGGAGAGACCCAGTACTTC. Encoded protein: CASSLRLAGGETQYF.

The chain joins TRBV7-8 to TRBJ2-5, with TRBD1 matching 7 bases. Germline assignment: CDR1 SGHVS and CDR2 FQNEAQ. V lost 5 bases, J lost 4 bases, and 7 bases stayed unmatched. The CDR3 runs to 14 residues. CDR3 amino acids: CASSHDRAPETQYF. In DNA form, the CDR3 reads TGTGCCAGCAGCCACGACAGGGCACCAGAGACCCAGTACTTC. Complete variable domain (other parts from reference TRBV7-8 and TRBJ2-5): GAGVSQSPRYKVAKRGQDVALRCDPISGHVSLFWYQQALGQGPEFLTYFQNEAQLDKSGLPSDRFFAERPEGSVSTLKIQRTQQEDSAVYLCASSHDRAPETQYFGPGTRLLVL.

The chain couples TRBV5-1 to TRBJ2-3; possibly TRBD2 for D (6 bases). This CDR3 has 15 amino acids. Germline assignment: CDR1 SGHRS and CDR2 YFSETQ. Trimming removed 6 bases from V and 0 bases from J, with 14 bases in between. The CDR3 here is CASTETGLSTDTQYF. The CDR3 nucleotides read TGCGCCAGCACCGAAACGGGACTTAGCACAGATACGCAGTATTTT.

For the CDR3, the DNA is TGTGCCAGCAGTTTGGGGCTAGGGGTCACCGGGGAGCTGTTTTTT. This sequence encodes CASSLGLGVTGELFF. V and J are TRBV27 and TRBJ2-2, with D possibly being TRBD1 (5 bases). This CDR3 region has 15 residues. The V and J ends lost 3 bases and 4 bases respectively, with 12 bases between them. From germline, CDR1 is MNHEY and CDR2 SMNVEV (reference sequence).

The V call is TRBV28, the J call TRBJ1-2; weak D call: TRBD1 (5 bases). Germline CDR1 is MDHEN and CDR2 is SYDVKM. The CDR3 has 14 amino acids. Trimming pared 3 bases from V and 4 bases from J, leaving 12 bases between. The DNA of the CDR3 is TGTGCCAGCAGTTTCGGCCAGGGTGGCTATGGCTACACCTTC. This translates into CASSFGQGGYGYTF.

The chain uses TRBV10-1 and TRBJ1-3; D call uncertain. V gave up 7 bases and J gave up 1 base, with 11 bases separating them. From germline, CDR1 is WNHNN and CDR2 SYGVQD (reference sequence). The CDR3 is 14 residues long. The CDR3 spells CASTDPGSGNTIYF. In nucleotides, the CDR3 is TGCGCCAGCACCGACCCGGGGTCTGGAAACACCATATATTTT.

V gene TRBV10-3 combines with J gene TRBJ2-7, with D perhaps TRBD1 (5 bases). Per the germline V gene, CDR1 is ENHRY and CDR2 is SYGVKD. The CDR3 has 14 amino acids. Deletions cut 4 bases from V and 2 bases from J, with 12 bases between. In DNA form, the CDR3 reads TGTGCCATCAGTGGGACCACAGGCCCCTACGAGCAGTACTTC. Amino acids: CAISGTTGPYEQYF.

CDR3 bases: TGCGCCAGCAGCTGGTCTCTAGCGCGGGTCGTCCACGAGCAGTACTTC. This translates into CASSWSLARVVHEQYF. The rearrangement uses TRBV4-1 and TRBJ2-7, with D possibly being TRBD2 (6 bases). Trimming stripped 5 bases from V and 5 bases from J, with 22 bases between. The V gene's germline CDR1 is MGHRA and CDR2 YSYEKL. The CDR3 contains 16 residues.

The genes are TRBV6-1 and TRBJ2-7, with D possibly being TRBD1 (5 bases). Germline V gene data show CDR1 as MNHNS and CDR2 as SASEGT. Trimming removed 5 bases from V and 0 bases from J, with 11 bases in between. The CDR3 runs to 14 residues. CDR3: CASSLTEFSYEQYF. As DNA, the CDR3 is TGTGCCAGCAGTCTGACAGAGTTCTCCTACGAGCAGTACTTC.

This clone has a single count. The chain recombines TRBV9 with TRBJ2-5, with a weak D call TRBD2 (6 bases). Germline V gene lookup returns CDR1 SGDLS and CDR2 YYNGEE. The ends were cut back, 4 bases at V and 1 base at J, with 11 bases in the middle. This CDR3 spans 14 amino acids. In DNA, the CDR3 is TGTGCCAGCAGCCCCCGGGACTTCCAAGAGACCCAGTACTTC. Its protein product is CASSPRDFQETQYF. Looking up the rest from reference TRBV9 and TRBJ2-5 gives the full variable domain: DSGVTQTPKHLITATGQRVTLRCSPRSGDLSVYWYQQSLDQGLQFLIQYYNGEERAKGNILERFSAQQFPDLHSELNLSSLELGDSALYFCASSPRDFQETQYFGPGTRLLVL.

This clone was counted at least ten times. V gene TRBV10-2 combines with J gene TRBJ2-1, with 8 positions matching TRBD2. CDR1 is WSHSY and CDR2 is SAAADI in the germline V gene. With V trimmed by 7 bases and J by 4 bases, 3 bases remained unmatched. The CDR3 extends over 13 amino acids. CDR3 sequence: CASNQREYNEQFF. The CDR3 DNA is TGCGCCAGCAACCAGCGGGAGTACAATGAGCAGTTCTTC.

The chain combines TRBV4-1 with TRBJ2-7, with 8 bases fitting TRBD2. J gave up 2 bases and V 3 bases, and 6 bases lay outside the gene matches. CDR1 is MGHRA, CDR2 YSYEKL, per germline. This CDR3 is built from 15 residues. The CDR3 region has the DNA TGCGCCAGCAGCCATGGAGGACTAGCAGCCTACGAGCAGTACTTC. It translates to CASSHGGLAAYEQYF.

The CDR3 DNA follows: TGCGCCAGCAGCCAAGAGGTGCCGGGACAGGGCACAGATACGCAGTATTTT. Amino acid sequence: CASSQEVPGQGTDTQYF. The chain employs TRBV4-1 and TRBJ2-3; TRBD1 agrees at 8 bases. The CDR3 runs 17 residues. V was pared by 0 bases and J by 1 base, with 6 bases of the junction left unmatched. From germline, CDR1 is MGHRA and CDR2 YSYEKL.

The chain couples TRBV5-1 to TRBJ2-7; tentative D call: TRBD2 (5 bases). The germline gives CDR1 SGHRS, CDR2 YFSETQ. V was trimmed by 4 bases and J by 0 bases, leaving 11 bases between them. The CDR3 spans 14 residues. CDR3 nucleotides: TGCGCCAGCAGCCCGGGGTACAACTCCTACGAGCAGTACTTC. It translates to CASSPGYNSYEQYF. Supplemented by reference TRBV5-1 and TRBJ2-7, the full variable domain reads KAGVTQTPRYLIKTRGQQVTLSCSPISGHRSVSWYQQTPGQGLQFLFEYFSETQRNKGNFPGRFSGRQFSNSRSEMNVSTLELGDSALYLCASSPGYNSYEQYFGPGTRLTVT.

The V call is TRBV15, the J call TRBJ2-7, with 7 bases that match TRBD1. V was pared by 3 bases and J by 3 bases, with 5 bases of the junction left unmatched. The CDR3 contains 14 residues. The germline V gene encodes CDR1 LNHNV and CDR2 YYDKDF (reference sequence). DNA of the CDR3: TGTGCCACCAGCAGGACGGGACAGAACTACGAGCAGTACTTC. Its translation is CATSRTGQNYEQYF. Full variable domain (missing parts from reference TRBV15 and TRBJ2-7): DAMVIQNPRYQVTQFGKPVTLSCSQTLNHNVMYWYQQKSSQAPKLLFHYYDKDFNNEADTPDNFQSRRPNTSFCFLDIRSPGLGDTAMYLCATSRTGQNYEQYFGPGTRLTVT.

This clone was seen a single time. This sequence joins TRBV4-3 and TRBJ2-2; 10 nucleotides agree with TRBD2. The CDR3 spans 15 residues. CDR1 is LGHNA, CDR2 YSLEER, per germline. Unmatched junction bases numbered 5, after V lost 3 bases and J lost 7 bases. CDR3 DNA sequence: TGCGCCAGCAGCCAGATAGCGGGAGGCCGCGGGGAGCTGTTTTTT. As protein: CASSQIAGGRGELFF.

The chain combines TRBV19 with TRBJ2-3; a weak D match, TRBD1 (5 bases). Germline lookup yields CDR1 LNHDA and CDR2 SQIVND (reference sequence). The CDR3 runs 14 residues. Trimming pared 4 bases from V and 0 bases from J, leaving 8 bases between. Here the CDR3 reads CASSTGRSTDTQYF. In nucleotides, the CDR3 is TGTGCCAGTAGTACAGGGCGGAGCACAGATACGCAGTATTTT.

This chain connects TRBV5-1 to TRBJ2-1, with D maybe TRBD2 (6 bases). Germline V CDR1 and CDR2: SGHRS, YFSETQ. Trimming shortened V by 0 bases and J by 0 bases, and 7 bases separated the two germline ends. The CDR3 contains 15 residues. The CDR3 region has the DNA TGCGCCAGCAGCTTGGACGGGAGCTCCTACAATGAGCAGTTCTTC. Protein: CASSLDGSSYNEQFF.

V and J are TRBV11-2 and TRBJ2-1; TRBD1 agrees at 8 bases. The trim removed 8 bases at V and 3 bases at J, leaving 6 bases unmatched. This CDR3 comprises 14 residues. Looked up from germline, CDR1 is SGHAT and CDR2 is FQNNGV. CDR3 sequence reads: CASARTGFYNEQFF. CDR3 sequence (DNA): TGTGCCAGCGCGCGGACAGGGTTCTACAATGAGCAGTTCTTC.

The chain carries TRBV30 and TRBJ1-2; no firm D call. The V gene lost 0 bases and the J gene lost 4 bases, with 12 bases spanning the gap. Germline V gene sequence: CDR1 GTSNPN, CDR2 SVGIG (reference sequence). The CDR3 is made up of 14 amino acids. CDR3 DNA: TGTGCCTGGAGTGTAGACACAACCTTCTATGGCTACACCTTC. Protein: CAWSVDTTFYGYTF.

This clone was observed a single time. The chain combines TRBV27 with TRBJ2-1, with 9 positions matching TRBD2. Looked up from germline, CDR1 is MNHEY and CDR2 is SMNVEV (reference sequence). V was clipped by 4 bases and J by 5 bases; unmatched bases: 6. This CDR3 is built from 15 residues. CDR3 bases: TGTGCCAGCAGTTCCCTTATAGCGGGGGACAATGAGCAGTTCTTC. Its protein is CASSSLIAGDNEQFF.

This clone appeared a single time. The CDR3 loop reads CASSGYRAAEAFF. DNA for the CDR3: TGTGCCAGCAGCGGGTACAGGGCCGCTGAAGCTTTCTTT. The V call is TRBV9, the J call TRBJ1-1, with a weak D call TRBD1 (6 bases). CDR3 length: 13 amino acids. Germline CDR1 and CDR2: SGDLS and YYNGEE. The V and J ends lost 3 bases and 6 bases respectively, with 12 bases between them.

The chain carries TRBV7-8 and TRBJ2-3; D is perhaps TRBD1 (6 bases). Germline CDR1 and CDR2: SGHVS and FQNEAQ. The CDR3 is made up of 14 amino acids. Trimming removed 3 bases from V and 0 bases from J, with 7 bases in between. The chain's CDR3 is CASSLGASTDTQYF. In DNA form, the CDR3 reads TGTGCCAGCAGCTTGGGGGCTAGCACAGATACGCAGTATTTT. Complete variable domain (other parts from reference TRBV7-8 and TRBJ2-3): GAGVSQSPRYKVAKRGQDVALRCDPISGHVSLFWYQQALGQGPEFLTYFQNEAQLDKSGLPSDRFFAERPEGSVSTLKIQRTQQEDSAVYLCASSLGASTDTQYFGPGTRLTVL.